This TCR beta chain was sequenced during a study of blood T cell repertoires in COVID-19. Study at large: Donors in the United States, Italy and Spain gave samples during acute or convalescent COVID-19. T cells, B-cell-depleted T cells, or PBMCs supplied cDNA or gDNA.

Under the authors' procedure: Reference gene primer amplification gave nucleated cell count estimates. Using immunoSEQ multiplex PCR, the repertoire was profiled, and TCRdb retains in-frame clones only, with some absent. That table furnishes V, J and clone size, whereas the DNA furnished D and trimming. The table records 100,000 to 150,000 clones, about three quarters of them present only once. Per germline, CDR1 SGHVS and CDR2 FQNEAQ. The CDR3 totals 16 residues. Trimming left V 5 bases short and J 0 bases short, with 16 bases between. The receptor was derived from a man in his 70s with acute or convalescent COVID-19. Source material: peripheral blood. This chain connects TRBV7-8 to TRBJ1-1; the D gene is possibly TRBD1 (5 bases). The CDR3 loop is CASSGTGGVLNTEAFF. CDR3 coding DNA: TGTGCCAGCAGCGGGACGGGGGGGGTCCTGAACACTGAAGCTTTCTTT.